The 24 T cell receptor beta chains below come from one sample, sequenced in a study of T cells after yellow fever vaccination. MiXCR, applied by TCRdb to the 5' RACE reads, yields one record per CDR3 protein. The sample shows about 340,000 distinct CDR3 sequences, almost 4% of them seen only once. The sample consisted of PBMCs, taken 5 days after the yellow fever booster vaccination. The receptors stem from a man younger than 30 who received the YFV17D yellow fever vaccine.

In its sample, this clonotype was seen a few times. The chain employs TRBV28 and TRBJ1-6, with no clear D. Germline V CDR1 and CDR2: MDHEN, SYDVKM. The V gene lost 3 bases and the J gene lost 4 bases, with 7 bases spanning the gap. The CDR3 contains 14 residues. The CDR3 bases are TGTGCCAGCAGTTTGTTCAGTTATAATTCACCCCTCCACTTT. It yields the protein CASSLFSYNSPLHF. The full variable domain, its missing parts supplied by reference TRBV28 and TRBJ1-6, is DVKVTQSSRYLVKRTGEKVFLECVQDMDHENMFWYRQDPGLGLRLIYFSYDVKMKEKGDIPEGYSVSREKKERFSLILESASTNQTSMYLCASSLFSYNSPLHFGNGTRLTVT.

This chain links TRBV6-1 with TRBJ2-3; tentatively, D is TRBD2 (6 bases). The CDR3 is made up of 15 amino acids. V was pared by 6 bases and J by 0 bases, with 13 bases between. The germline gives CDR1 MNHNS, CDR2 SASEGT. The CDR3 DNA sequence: TGTGCCAGCAGGAGGGAGGACCGTAGCACAGATACGCAGTATTTT. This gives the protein CASRREDRSTDTQYF.

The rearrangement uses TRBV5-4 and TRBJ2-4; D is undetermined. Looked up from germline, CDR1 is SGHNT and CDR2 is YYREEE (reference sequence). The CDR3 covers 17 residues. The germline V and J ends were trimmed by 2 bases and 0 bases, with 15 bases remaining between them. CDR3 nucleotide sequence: TGTGCCAGCAGCTTCCGTACTGCTCCTCTAGCCAAAAACATTCAGTACTTC. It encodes CASSFRTAPLAKNIQYF.

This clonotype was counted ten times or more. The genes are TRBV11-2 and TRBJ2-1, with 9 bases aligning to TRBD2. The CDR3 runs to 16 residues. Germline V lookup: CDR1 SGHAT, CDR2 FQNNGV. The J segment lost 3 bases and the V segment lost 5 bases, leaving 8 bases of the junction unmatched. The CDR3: CASSVGGAGGYNEQFF. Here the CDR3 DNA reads TGTGCCAGCAGCGTCGGCGGAGCGGGGGGCTACAATGAGCAGTTCTTC.

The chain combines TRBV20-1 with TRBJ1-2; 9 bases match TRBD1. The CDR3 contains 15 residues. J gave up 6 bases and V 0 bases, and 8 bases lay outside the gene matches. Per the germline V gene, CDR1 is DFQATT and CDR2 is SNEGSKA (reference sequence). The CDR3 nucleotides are TGCAGTGCTAGAGACTGGGACAGGGAGAAGAATGGCTACACCTTC. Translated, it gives CSARDWDREKNGYTF.

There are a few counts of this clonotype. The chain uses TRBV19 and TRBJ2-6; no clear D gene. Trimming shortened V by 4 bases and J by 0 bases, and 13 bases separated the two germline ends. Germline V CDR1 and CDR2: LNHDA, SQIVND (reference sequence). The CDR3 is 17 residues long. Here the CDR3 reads CASSSLQASSGANVLTF. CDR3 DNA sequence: TGTGCCAGTAGTAGTCTTCAGGCTAGCTCTGGGGCCAACGTCCTGACTTTC.

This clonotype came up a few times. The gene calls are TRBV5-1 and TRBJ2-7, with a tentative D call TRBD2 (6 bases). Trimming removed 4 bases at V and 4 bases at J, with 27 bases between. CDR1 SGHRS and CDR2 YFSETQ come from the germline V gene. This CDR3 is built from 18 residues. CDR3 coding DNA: TGCGCCAGCAGCCGGGGAGAGGGGTGGCTAGCGAGTGGTTACGAGCAGTACTTC. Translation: CASSRGEGWLASGYEQYF.

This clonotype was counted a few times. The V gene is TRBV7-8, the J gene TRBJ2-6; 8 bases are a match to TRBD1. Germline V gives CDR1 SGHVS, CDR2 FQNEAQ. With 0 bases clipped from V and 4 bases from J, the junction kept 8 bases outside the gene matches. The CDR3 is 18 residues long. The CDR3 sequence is CASSLAGQGAPGANVLTF. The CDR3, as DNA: TGTGCCAGCAGCTTAGCGGGGCAGGGGGCGCCCGGGGCCAACGTCCTGACTTTC.

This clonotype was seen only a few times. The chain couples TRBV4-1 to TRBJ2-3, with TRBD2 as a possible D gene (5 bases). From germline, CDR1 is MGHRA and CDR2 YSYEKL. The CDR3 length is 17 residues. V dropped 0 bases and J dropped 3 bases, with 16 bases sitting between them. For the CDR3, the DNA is TGCGCCAGCAGCCAAGAACCCGGGGTCATGGGGACAGATACGCAGTATTTT. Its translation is CASSQEPGVMGTDTQYF.

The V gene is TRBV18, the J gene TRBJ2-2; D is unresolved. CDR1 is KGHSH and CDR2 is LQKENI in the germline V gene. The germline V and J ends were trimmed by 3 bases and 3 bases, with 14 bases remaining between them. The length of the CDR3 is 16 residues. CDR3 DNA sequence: TGTGCCAGCTCACCGTTCACGGCCGGAGACACCGGGGAGCTGTTTTTT. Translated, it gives CASSPFTAGDTGELFF.

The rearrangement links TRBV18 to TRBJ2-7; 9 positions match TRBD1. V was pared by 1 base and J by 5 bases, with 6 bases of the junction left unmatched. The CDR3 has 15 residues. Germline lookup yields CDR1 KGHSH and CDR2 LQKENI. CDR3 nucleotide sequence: TGTGCCAGCTCACCACGTCAGGACAGGGGCGACGAGCAGTACTTC. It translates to CASSPRQDRGDEQYF.

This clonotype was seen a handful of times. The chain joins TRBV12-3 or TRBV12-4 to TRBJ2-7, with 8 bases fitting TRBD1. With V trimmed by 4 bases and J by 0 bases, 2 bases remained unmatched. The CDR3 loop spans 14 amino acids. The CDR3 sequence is CASSWTGSSYEQYF. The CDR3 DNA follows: TGTGCCAGCAGTTGGACAGGGAGCTCCTACGAGCAGTACTTC.

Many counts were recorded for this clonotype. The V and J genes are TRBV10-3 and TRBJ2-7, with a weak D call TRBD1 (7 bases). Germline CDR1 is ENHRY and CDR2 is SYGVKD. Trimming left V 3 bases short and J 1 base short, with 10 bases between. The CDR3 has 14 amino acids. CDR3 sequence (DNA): TGTGCCATCAGTGATGCAGGGGGGTCCTACGAGCAGTACGTC. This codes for CAISDAGGSYEQYV.

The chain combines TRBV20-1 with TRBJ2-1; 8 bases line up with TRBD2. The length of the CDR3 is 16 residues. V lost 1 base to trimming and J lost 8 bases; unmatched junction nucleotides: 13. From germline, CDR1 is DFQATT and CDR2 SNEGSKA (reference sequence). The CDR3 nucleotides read TGCAGTGCTAGAGGTAATTCAGCGGGGGCCGTTGATGAGCAGTTCTTC. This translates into CSARGNSAGAVDEQFF.

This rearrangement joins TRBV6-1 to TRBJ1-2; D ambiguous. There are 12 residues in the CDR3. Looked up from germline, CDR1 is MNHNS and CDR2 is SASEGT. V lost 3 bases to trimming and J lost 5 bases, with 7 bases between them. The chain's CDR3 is CASSDGRYGYTF. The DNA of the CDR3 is TGTGCCAGCAGTGATGGGCGTTATGGCTACACCTTC.

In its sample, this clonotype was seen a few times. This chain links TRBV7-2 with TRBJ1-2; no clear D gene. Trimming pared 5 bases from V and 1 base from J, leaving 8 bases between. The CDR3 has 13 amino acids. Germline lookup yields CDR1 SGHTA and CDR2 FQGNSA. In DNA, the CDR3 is TGTGCCAGCAGCCAATTGATTAACTATGGCTACACCTTC. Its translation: CASSQLINYGYTF.

In DNA form, the CDR3 reads TGCAGTGCTAGAGCGGGCTACGAGCAGTACGTC. Translating it yields CSARAGYEQYV. V usage is TRBV20-1 and J usage is TRBJ2-7; D not resolved. CDR3 length: 11 residues. The V end was cut by 1 base, the J end by 3 bases, with 4 bases between. Germline V CDR1 and CDR2: DFQATT, SNEGSKA (reference sequence).

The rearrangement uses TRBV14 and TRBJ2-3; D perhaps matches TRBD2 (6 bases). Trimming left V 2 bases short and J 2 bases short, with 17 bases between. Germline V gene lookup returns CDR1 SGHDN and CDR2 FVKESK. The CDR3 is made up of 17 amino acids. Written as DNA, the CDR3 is TGTGCCAGCAGCCAACTTGGACTACCGTCATTCACAGATACGCAGTATTTT. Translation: CASSQLGLPSFTDTQYF.

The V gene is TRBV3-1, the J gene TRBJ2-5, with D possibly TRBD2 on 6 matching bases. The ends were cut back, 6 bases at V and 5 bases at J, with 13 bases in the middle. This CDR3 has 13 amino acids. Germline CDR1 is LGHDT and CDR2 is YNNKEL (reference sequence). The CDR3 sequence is CASRGGAGETQYF. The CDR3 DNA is TGTGCCAGCAGGGGGGGTGCCGGTGAGACCCAGTACTTC.

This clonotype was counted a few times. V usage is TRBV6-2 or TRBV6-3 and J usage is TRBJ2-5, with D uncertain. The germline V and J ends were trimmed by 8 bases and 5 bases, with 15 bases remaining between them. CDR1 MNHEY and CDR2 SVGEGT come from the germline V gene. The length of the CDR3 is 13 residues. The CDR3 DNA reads TGTGCCAGCTCATTGGTCTCCTGGGAGACCCAGTACTTC. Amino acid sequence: CASSLVSWETQYF.

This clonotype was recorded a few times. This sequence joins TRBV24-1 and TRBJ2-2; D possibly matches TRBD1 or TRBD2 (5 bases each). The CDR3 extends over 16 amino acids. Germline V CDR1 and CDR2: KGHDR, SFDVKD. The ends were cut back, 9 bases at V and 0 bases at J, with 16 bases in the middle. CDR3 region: CATDSGRSSNTGELFF. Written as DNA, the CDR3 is TGTGCCACCGATTCGGGACGGAGTTCGAACACCGGGGAGCTGTTTTTT.

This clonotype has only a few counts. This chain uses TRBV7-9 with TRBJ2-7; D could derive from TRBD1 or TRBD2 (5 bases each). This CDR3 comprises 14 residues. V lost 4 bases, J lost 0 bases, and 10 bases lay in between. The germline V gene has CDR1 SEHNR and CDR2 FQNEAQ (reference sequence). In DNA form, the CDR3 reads TGTGCCAGCAGCTGGGGACGTAGCTCCTACGAGCAGTACTTC. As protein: CASSWGRSSYEQYF.

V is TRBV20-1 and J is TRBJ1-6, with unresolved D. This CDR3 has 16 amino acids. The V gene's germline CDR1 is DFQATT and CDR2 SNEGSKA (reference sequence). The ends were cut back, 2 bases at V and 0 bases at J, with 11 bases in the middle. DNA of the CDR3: TGCAGTGCTAGAATCCGGGTTAGCTCCTATAATTCACCCCTCCACTTT. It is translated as CSARIRVSSYNSPLHF.

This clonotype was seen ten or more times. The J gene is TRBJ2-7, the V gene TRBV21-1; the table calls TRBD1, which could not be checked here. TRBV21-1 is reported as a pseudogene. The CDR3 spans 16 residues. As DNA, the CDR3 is TGTGCCAGCAGCGGGGGACACCGGGGAAGCTCCTACGAGCAGTACGTC. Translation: CASSGGHRGSSYEQYV.